This T cell receptor (beta chain) was obtained from a study of blood T cell repertoires in COVID-19. Looking at the study overall: Both acute and convalescent COVID-19 samples were obtained from the United States, Italy and Spain. Nucleic acid was either cDNA or gDNA, and it came from T cells, B-cell-depleted T cells, or PBMCs.

Some clones are missing from TCRdb's copy, which holds only in-frame ones; the method was immunoSEQ multiplex PCR. The table has roughly 200,000 clones, about 93% seen once. This CDR3 region has 16 residues. The V gene's germline CDR1 is MDHEN and CDR2 SYDVKM. V shed 2 bases and J 2 bases; nucleotides not matched to a gene: 8. This TCR was recovered from a man between 45 and 60 years old with acute or convalescent COVID-19. The specimen was peripheral blood. V is TRBV28 and J is TRBJ2-5; 7 bases agree with TRBD2. The CDR3 nucleotides read TGTGCCAGCAGTTTACGGCGGGGGACCTCTCAAGAGACCCAGTACTTC. Its translation: CASSLRRGTSQETQYF.